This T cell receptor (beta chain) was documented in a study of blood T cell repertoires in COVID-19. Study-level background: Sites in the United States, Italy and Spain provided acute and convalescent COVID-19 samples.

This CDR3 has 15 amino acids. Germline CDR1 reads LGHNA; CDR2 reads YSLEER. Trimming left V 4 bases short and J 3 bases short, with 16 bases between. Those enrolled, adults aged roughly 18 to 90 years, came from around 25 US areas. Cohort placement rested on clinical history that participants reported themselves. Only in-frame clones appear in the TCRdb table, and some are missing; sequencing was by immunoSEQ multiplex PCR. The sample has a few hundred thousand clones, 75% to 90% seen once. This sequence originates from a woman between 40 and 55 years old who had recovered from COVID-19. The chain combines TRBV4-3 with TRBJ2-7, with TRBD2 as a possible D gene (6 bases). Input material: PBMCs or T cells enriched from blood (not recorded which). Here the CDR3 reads CASSLRAGGDYEQYF. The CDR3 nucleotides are TGCGCCAGCAGCCTTCGCGCCGGGGGAGACTACGAGCAGTACTTC.